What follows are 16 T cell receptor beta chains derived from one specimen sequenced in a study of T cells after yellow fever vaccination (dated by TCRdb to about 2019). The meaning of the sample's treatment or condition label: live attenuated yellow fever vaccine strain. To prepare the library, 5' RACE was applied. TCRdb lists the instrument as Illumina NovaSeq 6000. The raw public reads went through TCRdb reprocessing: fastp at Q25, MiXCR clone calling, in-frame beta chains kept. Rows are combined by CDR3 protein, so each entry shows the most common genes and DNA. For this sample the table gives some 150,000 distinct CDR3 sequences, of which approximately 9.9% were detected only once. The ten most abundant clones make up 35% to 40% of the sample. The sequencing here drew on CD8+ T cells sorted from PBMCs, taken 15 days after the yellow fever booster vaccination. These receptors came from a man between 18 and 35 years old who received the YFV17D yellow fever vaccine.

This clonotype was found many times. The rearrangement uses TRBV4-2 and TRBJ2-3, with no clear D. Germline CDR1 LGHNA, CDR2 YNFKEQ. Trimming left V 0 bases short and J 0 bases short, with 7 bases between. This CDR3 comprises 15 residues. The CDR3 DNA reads TGTGCCAGCAGCCAAGATATTTTAAGCACAGATACGCAGTATTTT. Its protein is CASSQDILSTDTQYF.

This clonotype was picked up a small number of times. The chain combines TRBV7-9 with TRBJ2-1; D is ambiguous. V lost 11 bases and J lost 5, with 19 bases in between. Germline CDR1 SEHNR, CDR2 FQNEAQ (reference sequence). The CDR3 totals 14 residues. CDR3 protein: CAGDHPPNNNEQFF. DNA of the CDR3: TGTGCCGGCGACCACCCCCCCAATAACAATGAGCAGTTCTTC.

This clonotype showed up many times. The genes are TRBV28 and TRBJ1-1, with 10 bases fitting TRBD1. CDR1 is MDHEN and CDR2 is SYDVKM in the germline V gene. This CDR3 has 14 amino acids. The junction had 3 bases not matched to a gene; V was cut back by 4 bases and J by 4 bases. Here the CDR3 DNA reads TGTGCCAGCAGTTGGGACAGGGGTGGCACTGAAGCTTTCTTT. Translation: CASSWDRGGTEAFF.

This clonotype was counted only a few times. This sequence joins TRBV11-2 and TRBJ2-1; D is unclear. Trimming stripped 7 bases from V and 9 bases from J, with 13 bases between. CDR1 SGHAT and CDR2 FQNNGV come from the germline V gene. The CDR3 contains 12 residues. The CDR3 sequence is CASNGNRGEQFF. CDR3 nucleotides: TGTGCCAGCAATGGGAATCGTGGTGAGCAGTTCTTC. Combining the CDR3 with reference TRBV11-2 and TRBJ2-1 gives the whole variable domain EAGVAQSPRYKIIEKRQSVAFWCNPISGHATLYWYQQILGQGPKLLIQFQNNGVVDDSQLPKDRFSAERLKGVDSTLKIQPAKLEDSAVYLCASNGNRGEQFFGPGTRLTVL.

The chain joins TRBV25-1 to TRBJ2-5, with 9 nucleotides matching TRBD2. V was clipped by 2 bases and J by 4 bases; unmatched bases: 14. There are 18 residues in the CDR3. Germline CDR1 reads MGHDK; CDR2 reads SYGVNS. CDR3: CASSESGSLGAGGETQYF. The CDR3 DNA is TGTGCCAGCAGTGAAAGTGGGTCCTTAGGAGCGGGGGGAGAGACCCAGTACTTC.

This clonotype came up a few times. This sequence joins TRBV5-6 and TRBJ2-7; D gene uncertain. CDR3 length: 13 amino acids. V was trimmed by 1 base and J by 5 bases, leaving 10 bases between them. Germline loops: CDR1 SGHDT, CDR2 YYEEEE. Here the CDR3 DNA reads TGTGCCAGCAGCTTGTCTCTGATCAACGAGCAGTACTTC. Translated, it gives CASSLSLINEQYF.

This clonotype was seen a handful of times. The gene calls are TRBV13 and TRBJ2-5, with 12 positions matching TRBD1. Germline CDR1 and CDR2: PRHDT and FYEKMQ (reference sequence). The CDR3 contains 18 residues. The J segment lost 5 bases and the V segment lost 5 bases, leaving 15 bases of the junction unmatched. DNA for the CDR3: TGTGCCAGCAGCGCGTCTCCGGGACAGGGGGCGCGAGGGGAGACCCAGTACTTC. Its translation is CASSASPGQGARGETQYF.

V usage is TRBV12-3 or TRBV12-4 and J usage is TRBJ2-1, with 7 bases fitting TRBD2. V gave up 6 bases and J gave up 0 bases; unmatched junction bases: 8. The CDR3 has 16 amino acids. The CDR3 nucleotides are TGTGCCAGCAGGGTATCGGGCGGGAGCTCCTACAATGAGCAGTTCTTC. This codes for CASRVSGGSSYNEQFF.

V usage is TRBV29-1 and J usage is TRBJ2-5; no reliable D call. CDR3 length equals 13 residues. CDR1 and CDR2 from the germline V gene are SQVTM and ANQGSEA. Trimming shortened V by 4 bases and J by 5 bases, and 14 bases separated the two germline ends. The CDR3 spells CSVVFLRDETQYF. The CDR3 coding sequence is TGCAGCGTTGTGTTTCTGAGAGATGAGACCCAGTACTTC.

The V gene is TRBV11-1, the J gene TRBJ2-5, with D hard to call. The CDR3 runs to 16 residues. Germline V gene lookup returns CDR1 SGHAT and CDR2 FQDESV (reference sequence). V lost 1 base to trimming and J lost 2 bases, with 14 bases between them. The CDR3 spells CASSLVLGEFQETQYF. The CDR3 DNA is TGTGCCAGCAGCTTAGTCCTAGGCGAATTTCAAGAGACCCAGTACTTC. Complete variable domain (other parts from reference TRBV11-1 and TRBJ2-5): EAEVAQSPRYKITEKSQAVAFWCDPISGHATLYWYRQILGQGPELLVQFQDESVVDDSQLPKDRFSAERLKGVDSTLKIQPAELGDSAMYLCASSLVLGEFQETQYFGPGTRLLVL.

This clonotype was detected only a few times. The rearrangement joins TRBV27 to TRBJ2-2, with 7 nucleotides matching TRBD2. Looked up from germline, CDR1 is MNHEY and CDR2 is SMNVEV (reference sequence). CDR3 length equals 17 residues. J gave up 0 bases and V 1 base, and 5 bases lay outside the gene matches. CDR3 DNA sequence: TGTGCCAGCAGTTTATATAGGCTAGCGGCGAACACCGGGGAGCTGTTTTTT. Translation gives CASSLYRLAANTGELFF.

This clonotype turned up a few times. CDR3 coding DNA: TGTGCCAGCAGTTACCGGCAGTTGACCCAGTACTTC. This translates into CASSYRQLTQYF. V and J are TRBV6-2 or TRBV6-3 and TRBJ2-5, with D unclear. Germline V gene sequence: CDR1 MNHEY, CDR2 SVGEGT. Between the trimmed V and J ends, which lost 2 bases and 7 bases, there was a span of 8 bases. The length of the CDR3 is 12 residues.

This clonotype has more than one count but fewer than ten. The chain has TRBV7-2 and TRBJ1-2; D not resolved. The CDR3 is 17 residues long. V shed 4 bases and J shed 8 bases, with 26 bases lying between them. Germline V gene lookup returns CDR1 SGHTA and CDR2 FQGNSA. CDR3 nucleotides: TGTGCCAGCAGCTACTTATCCATGGCCGAAAGAGGGCAGGGCTACACCTTC. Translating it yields CASSYLSMAERGQGYTF.

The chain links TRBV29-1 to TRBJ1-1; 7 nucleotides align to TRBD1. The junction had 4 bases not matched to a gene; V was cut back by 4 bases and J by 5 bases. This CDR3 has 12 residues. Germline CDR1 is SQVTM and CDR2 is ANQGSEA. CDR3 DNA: TGCAGCGTTGTTAGGGGGCAGACTGAAGCTTTCTTT. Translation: CSVVRGQTEAFF.

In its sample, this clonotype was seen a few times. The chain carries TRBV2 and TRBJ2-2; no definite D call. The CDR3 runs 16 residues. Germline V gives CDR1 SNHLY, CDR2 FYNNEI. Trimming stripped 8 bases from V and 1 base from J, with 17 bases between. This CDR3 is CASGSAPDLNTGELFF. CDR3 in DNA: TGTGCCAGCGGATCGGCGCCTGACCTGAACACCGGGGAGCTGTTTTTT.

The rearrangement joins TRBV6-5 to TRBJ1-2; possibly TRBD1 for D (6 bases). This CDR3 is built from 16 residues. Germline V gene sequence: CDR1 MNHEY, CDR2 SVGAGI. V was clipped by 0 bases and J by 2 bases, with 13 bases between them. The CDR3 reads CASSYSVTGRNYGYTF. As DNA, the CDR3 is TGTGCCAGCAGTTACTCGGTCACAGGGAGGAACTATGGCTACACCTTC.